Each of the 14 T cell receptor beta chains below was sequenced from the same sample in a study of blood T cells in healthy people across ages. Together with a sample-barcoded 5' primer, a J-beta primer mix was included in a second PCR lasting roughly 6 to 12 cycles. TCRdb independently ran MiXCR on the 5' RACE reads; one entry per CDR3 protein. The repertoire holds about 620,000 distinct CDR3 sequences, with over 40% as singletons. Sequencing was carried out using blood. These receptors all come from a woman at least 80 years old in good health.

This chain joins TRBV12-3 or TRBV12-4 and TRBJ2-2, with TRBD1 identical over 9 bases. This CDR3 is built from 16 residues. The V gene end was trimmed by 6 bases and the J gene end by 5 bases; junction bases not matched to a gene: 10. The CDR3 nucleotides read TGTGCCAGCAGACCTCCCGGGACAGGGAGTACCGGGGAGCTGTTTTTT. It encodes CASRPPGTGSTGELFF.

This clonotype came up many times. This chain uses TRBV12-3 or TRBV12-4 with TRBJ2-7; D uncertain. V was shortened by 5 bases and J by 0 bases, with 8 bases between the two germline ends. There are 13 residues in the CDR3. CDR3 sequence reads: CASSPVDSYEQYF. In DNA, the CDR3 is TGTGCCAGCAGTCCAGTCGACTCCTACGAGCAGTACTTC.

CDR3 coding DNA: TGCGCCAGCAGCCACCTAGCGGGGCAAGAGACCCAGTACTTC. Protein product: CASSHLAGQETQYF. This chain uses TRBV4-3 with TRBJ2-5; 9 bases fit TRBD2. Germline V gene lookup returns CDR1 LGHNA and CDR2 YSLEER. With V trimmed by 3 bases and J by 2 bases, 1 base remained unmatched. This CDR3 is 14 amino acids long.

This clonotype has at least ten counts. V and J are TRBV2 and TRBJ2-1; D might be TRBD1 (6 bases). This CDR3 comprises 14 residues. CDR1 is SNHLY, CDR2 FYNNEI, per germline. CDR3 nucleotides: TGTAAAGCACCAGGCCGGTTGAGGGGGAATGAGCAGTTCTTC. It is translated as CKAPGRLRGNEQFF.

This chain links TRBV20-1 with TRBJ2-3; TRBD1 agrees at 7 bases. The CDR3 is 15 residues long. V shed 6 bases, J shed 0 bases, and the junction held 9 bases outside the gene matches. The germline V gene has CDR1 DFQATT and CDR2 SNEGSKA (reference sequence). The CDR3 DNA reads TGCAGTGCCCCTAGGACAGGAGACAGCACAGATACGCAGTATTTT. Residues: CSAPRTGDSTDTQYF.

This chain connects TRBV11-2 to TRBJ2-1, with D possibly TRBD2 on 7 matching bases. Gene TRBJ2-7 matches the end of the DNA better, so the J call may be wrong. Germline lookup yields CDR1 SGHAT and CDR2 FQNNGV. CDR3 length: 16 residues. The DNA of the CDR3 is TGTGCCAGCAGCGCAGGACCGGGGGGCTCCTACAATGAGCAGTACTTC. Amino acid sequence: CASSAGPGGSYNEQYF.

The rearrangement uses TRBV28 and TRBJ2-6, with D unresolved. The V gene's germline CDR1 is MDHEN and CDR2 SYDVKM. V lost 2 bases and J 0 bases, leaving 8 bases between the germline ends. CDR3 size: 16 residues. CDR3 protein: CASSLMASSGANVLTF. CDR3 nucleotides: TGTGCCAGCAGTTTAATGGCCAGCTCTGGGGCCAACGTCCTGACTTTC.

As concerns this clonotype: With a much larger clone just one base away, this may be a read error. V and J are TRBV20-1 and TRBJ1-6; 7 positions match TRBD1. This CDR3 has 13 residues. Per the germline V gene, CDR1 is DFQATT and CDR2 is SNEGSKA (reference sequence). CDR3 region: CCAEDRINSPLHF. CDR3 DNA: TGCTGTGCCGAGGACAGGATCAATTCACCCCTCCACTTT.

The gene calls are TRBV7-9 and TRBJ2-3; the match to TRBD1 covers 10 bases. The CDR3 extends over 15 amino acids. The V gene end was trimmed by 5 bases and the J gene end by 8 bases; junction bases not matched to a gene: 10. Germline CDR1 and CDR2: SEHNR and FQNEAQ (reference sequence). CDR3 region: CASSMETGGEVTQYF. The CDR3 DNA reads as TGTGCCAGCAGCATGGAGACAGGGGGCGAGGTTACGCAGTATTTT.

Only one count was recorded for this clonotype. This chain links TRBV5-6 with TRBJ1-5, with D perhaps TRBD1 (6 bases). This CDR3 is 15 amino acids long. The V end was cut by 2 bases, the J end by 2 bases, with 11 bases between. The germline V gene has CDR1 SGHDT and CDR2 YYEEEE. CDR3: CASSFRGLRNQPQHF. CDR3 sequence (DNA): TGTGCCAGCAGCTTCAGGGGCTTGCGCAATCAGCCCCAGCATTTT.

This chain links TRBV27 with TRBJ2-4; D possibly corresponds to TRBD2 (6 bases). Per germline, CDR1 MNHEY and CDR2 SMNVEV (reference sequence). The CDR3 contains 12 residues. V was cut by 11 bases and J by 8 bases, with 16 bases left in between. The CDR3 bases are TGTGCCGCCGCGGGACCGCGGGACATTCAGTACTTC. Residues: CAAAGPRDIQYF.

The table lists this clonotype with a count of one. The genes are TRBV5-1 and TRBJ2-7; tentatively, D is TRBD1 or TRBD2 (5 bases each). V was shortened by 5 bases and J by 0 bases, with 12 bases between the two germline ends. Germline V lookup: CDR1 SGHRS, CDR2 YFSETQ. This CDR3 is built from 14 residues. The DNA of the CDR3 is TGCGCCAGCAGTAGTTGGGGGTACTCCTACGAGCAGTACTTC. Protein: CASSSWGYSYEQYF.

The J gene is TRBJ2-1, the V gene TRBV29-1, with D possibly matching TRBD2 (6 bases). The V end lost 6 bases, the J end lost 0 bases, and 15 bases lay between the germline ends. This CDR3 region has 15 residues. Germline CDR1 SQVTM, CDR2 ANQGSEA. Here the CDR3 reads CSVVIAESSYNEQFF. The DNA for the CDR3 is TGCAGCGTGGTAATAGCGGAGAGCTCCTACAATGAGCAGTTCTTC.

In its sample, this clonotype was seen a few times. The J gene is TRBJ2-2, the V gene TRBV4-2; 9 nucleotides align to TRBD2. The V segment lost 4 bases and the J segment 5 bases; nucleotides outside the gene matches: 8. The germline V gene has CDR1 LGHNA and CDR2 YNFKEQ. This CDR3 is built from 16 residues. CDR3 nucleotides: TGTGCCAGCAGCCGATTAGCGGGAGAAGAAACCGGGGAGCTGTTTTTT. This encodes CASSRLAGEETGELFF.